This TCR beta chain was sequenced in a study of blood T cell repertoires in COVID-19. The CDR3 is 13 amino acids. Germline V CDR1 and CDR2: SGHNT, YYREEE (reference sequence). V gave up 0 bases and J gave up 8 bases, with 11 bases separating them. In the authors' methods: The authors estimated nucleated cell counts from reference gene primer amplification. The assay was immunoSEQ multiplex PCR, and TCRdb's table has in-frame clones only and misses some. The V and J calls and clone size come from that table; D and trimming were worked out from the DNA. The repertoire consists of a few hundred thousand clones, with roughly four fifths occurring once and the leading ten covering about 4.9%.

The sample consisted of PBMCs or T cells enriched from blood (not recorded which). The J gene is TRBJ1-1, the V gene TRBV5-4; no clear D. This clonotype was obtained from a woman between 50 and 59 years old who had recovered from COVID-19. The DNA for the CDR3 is TGTGCCAGCAGCTTGGCTAAAGGAGCAGAAGCTTTCTTT. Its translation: CASSLAKGAEAFF.